There are a few counts of the clone carrying this T cell receptor beta chain. Germline CDR1 SGHRS, CDR2 YFSETQ. The V and J ends lost 0 bases and 17 bases, in that order; junction bases with no gene match: 9. The CDR3 consists of 14 residues. Original analysis: Estimated nucleated cell counts came from reference gene primer amplification. The data were produced by immunoSEQ multiplex PCR, yet TCRdb's version contains in-frame clones alone and is incomplete. The DNA was the basis for D and trimming; V, J and clone size are from that table. The sample carries about 100,000 clones, around 90% recorded once. The sample originates from a study of blood T cell repertoires in COVID-19. Study as a whole: Whether acute or convalescent, the COVID-19 samples came from the United States, Italy and Spain.

Input material: peripheral blood. The chain combines TRBV5-1 with TRBJ1-6; 9 bases map to TRBD1. The sequence came from a human donor with active COVID-19. The donor label of this sample is uncertain. The CDR3 loop reads CASSLGQGENSIHF. The CDR3 nucleotides read TGCGCCAGCAGCTTGGGACAGGGGGAAAACTCCATCCACTTT.